The source of this T cell receptor beta chain is a study of technical replicates of blood from several donors. Data came from immunoSEQ multiplex PCR; TCRdb stores just in-frame clones and leaves some out. The sample has about 82,000 clones, roughly 90% seen once. Trimming stripped 3 bases from V and 4 bases from J, with 7 bases between. This CDR3 region has 13 residues. Germline CDR1 and CDR2: LNHDA and SQIVND (reference sequence). Sequencing was done on a sample of T cells isolated from PBMCs. The rearrangement uses TRBV19 and TRBJ2-1, with no clear D. The TCR comes from a human donor in good health. The CDR3 nucleotides read TGTGCCAGTAGTATGGGCAGTTACAATGAGCAGTTCTTC. Translated: CASSMGSYNEQFF.